These 27 T cell receptor beta chains originate from one sample sequenced in a study of T-cell memory formation after mild COVID-19. TCRdb independently ran MiXCR on the 5' RACE reads; one entry per CDR3 protein. The sample carries a few hundred thousand distinct CDR3 sequences, approximately 24% recorded once. Sequencing was performed on PBMCs or a T cell subset sorted from them (not recorded which). These receptors originate from an adult woman who had mild COVID-19 (a few samples of this study predate the infection). Cell type and time point are not known.

This clonotype has only a few counts. The chain employs TRBV7-9 and TRBJ2-3; no definite D call. The CDR3 length is 16 residues. The ends were cut back, 4 bases at V and 3 bases at J, with 17 bases in the middle. Germline V gives CDR1 SEHNR, CDR2 FQNEAQ (reference sequence). CDR3 bases: TGTGCCAGCAGCTACCCAAAGTGGCTCGGGACAGATACGCAGTATTTT. Amino acid sequence: CASSYPKWLGTDTQYF.

CDR3 nucleotides: TGTGCCACCAGCAGAGGACATGCGATGAACACTGAAGCTTTCTTT. Encoded protein: CATSRGHAMNTEAFF. V is TRBV15 and J is TRBJ1-1; D remains unclear. Germline lookup yields CDR1 LNHNV and CDR2 YYDKDF (reference sequence). This CDR3 spans 15 amino acids. The germline V and J ends were trimmed by 1 base and 0 bases, with 9 bases remaining between them.

The chain employs TRBV12-3 or TRBV12-4 and TRBJ1-5; TRBD1 matches at 10 bases. The CDR3 contains 17 residues. Losses at the gene ends were 4 bases for V and 3 bases for J; bases not matched to a gene: 9. In DNA form, the CDR3 reads TGTGCCAGCAGTTCTTATGGGACAGGGGCTTACAATCAGCCCCAGCATTTT. Translation gives CASSSYGTGAYNQPQHF.

In DNA form, the CDR3 reads TGTGCCAGCAGCGAGCCCTGGGACCGCGGATACGAGCAGTACTTC. It is translated as CASSEPWDRGYEQYF. The V call is TRBV6-6, the J call TRBJ2-7; D may match TRBD1 or TRBD2 (5 bases each). CDR3 length: 15 residues. Trimming pared 6 bases from V and 4 bases from J, leaving 19 bases between. Germline V lookup: CDR1 MNHNY, CDR2 SVGAGI (reference sequence).

The chain has TRBV19 and TRBJ2-1; TRBD1 or TRBD2 may be the D gene (5 bases each). The CDR3 runs to 16 residues. V was cut by 9 bases and J by 2 bases, with 20 bases left in between. Germline assignment: CDR1 LNHDA and CDR2 SQIVND (reference sequence). The CDR3 region has the DNA TGTGCCAGCCAAGTCCGAGGGGCCCTGACCTACAATGAGCAGTTCTTC. Protein product: CASQVRGALTYNEQFF. The whole variable domain, remainder taken from reference TRBV19 and TRBJ2-1, is DGGITQSPKYLFRKEGQNVTLSCEQNLNHDAMYWYRQDPGQGLRLIYYSQIVNDFQKGDIAEGYSVSREKKESFPLTVTSAQKNPTAFYLCASQVRGALTYNEQFFGPGTRLTVL.

This clonotype was detected a few times. The rearrangement joins TRBV24-1 to TRBJ1-4, with 7 bases identical to TRBD1. This CDR3 is 20 amino acids long. Trimming removed 2 bases from V and 8 bases from J; junction bases left unmatched: 22. The germline V gene encodes CDR1 KGHDR and CDR2 SFDVKD. This chain's CDR3 is CATSDWLAVRDRVRCEKLFF. Written as DNA, the CDR3 is TGTGCCACCAGTGATTGGCTGGCGGTCCGAGACAGGGTGCGTTGCGAAAAACTGTTTTTT.

This clonotype was detected a few times. This sequence joins TRBV20-1 and TRBJ2-1; 9 bases align to TRBD2. The CDR3 contains 15 residues. V was clipped by 2 bases and J by 4 bases; unmatched bases: 6. CDR1 and CDR2 from the germline V gene are DFQATT and SNEGSKA (reference sequence). This CDR3 reads CSARLAGRIYNEQFF. CDR3 nucleotides: TGCAGTGCTAGACTAGCGGGGAGAATTTACAATGAGCAGTTCTTC.

This clonotype was seen only a few times. This chain links TRBV7-2 with TRBJ1-1, with 9 positions matching TRBD1. The germline CDR1 and CDR2 sequences are SGHTA and FQGNSA. This CDR3 has 15 residues. After removal of 3 bases from V and 4 bases from J, the junction contained 6 bases not matched to a gene. CDR3 protein: CASSFEGQGGTEAFF. The CDR3, as DNA: TGTGCCAGCAGCTTTGAGGGACAGGGAGGCACTGAAGCTTTCTTT.

The CDR3 coding sequence is TGTGCCAGCAGTTCGCCGGGACAGGGGACACCAAACTATGGCTACACCTTC. Residues: CASSSPGQGTPNYGYTF. The chain has TRBV6-2 or TRBV6-3 and TRBJ1-2; 10 bases agree with TRBD1. CDR3 length equals 17 residues. J was trimmed by 2 bases and V by 4 bases; bases with no gene match: 10. The germline V gene encodes CDR1 MNHEY and CDR2 SVGEGT.

This clonotype has just a few counts. The chain joins TRBV5-1 to TRBJ2-3; 9 nucleotides agree with TRBD1. The J segment lost 3 bases and the V segment lost 4 bases, leaving 6 bases of the junction unmatched. This CDR3 is built from 15 residues. Germline CDR1 is SGHRS and CDR2 is YFSETQ. CDR3 amino acids: CASSVRDRETDTQYF. DNA of the CDR3: TGCGCCAGCAGCGTCCGGGACAGGGAGACAGATACGCAGTATTTT.

V and J are TRBV4-1 and TRBJ2-1; 12 bases align to TRBD1. V lost 4 bases and J lost 7; bases outside the gene matches: 11. The germline V gene encodes CDR1 MGHRA and CDR2 YSYEKL. CDR3 length equals 17 residues. The CDR3, as DNA: TGCGCCAGCAGCCTTGCCGGGACAGGGGGCTTACCTAATGAGCAGTTCTTC. Its protein product is CASSLAGTGGLPNEQFF.

This clonotype was detected a few times. CDR3 sequence: CASSSRTSGSMGQFF. DNA of the CDR3: TGTGCCAGCAGCTCTAGGACTAGCGGGAGCATGGGGCAGTTCTTC. The chain uses TRBV9 and TRBJ2-1; 13 positions match TRBD2. The CDR3 extends over 15 amino acids. Germline CDR1 reads SGDLS; CDR2 reads YYNGEE. V dropped 4 bases and J dropped 12; count of bases not matched to a gene: 10.

CDR3 residues: CASSYDRPHYEQYF. The CDR3 nucleotides read TGTGCCAGCAGTTATGACAGGCCCCACTACGAGCAGTACTTC. The chain combines TRBV6-5 with TRBJ2-7; weak D call: TRBD1 (6 bases). The CDR3 consists of 14 residues. The V gene's germline CDR1 is MNHEY and CDR2 SVGAGI. Between the trimmed V and J ends, which lost 3 bases and 3 bases, there was a span of 12 bases.

Many counts were recorded for this clonotype. The chain joins TRBV25-1 to TRBJ2-2; tentatively, D is TRBD2 (6 bases). The CDR3 has 14 amino acids. V shed 8 bases and J shed 6 bases, with 16 bases lying between them. Germline values: CDR1 MGHDK, CDR2 SYGVNS. The CDR3 protein is CASARRGEAGELFF. As DNA, the CDR3 is TGTGCCAGCGCTCGCAGAGGGGAGGCCGGGGAGCTGTTTTTT.

The rearrangement joins TRBV18 to TRBJ2-2, with no clear D. The CDR3 is 14 amino acids. The germline V gene encodes CDR1 KGHSH and CDR2 LQKENI. V was clipped by 3 bases and J by 6 bases, with 11 bases between them. Written as DNA, the CDR3 is TGTGCCAGCTCACCGAACAGAGGTTCCGGGGAGCTGTTTTTT. Translating it yields CASSPNRGSGELFF.

This clonotype was seen a few times. This rearrangement joins TRBV6-2 or TRBV6-3 to TRBJ2-6, with D perhaps matching TRBD1 or TRBD2 (5 bases each). The CDR3 loop spans 19 amino acids. V lost 1 base to trimming and J lost 0 bases, with 16 bases between them. The germline gives CDR1 MNHEY, CDR2 SVGEGT. CDR3 nucleotide sequence: TGTGCCAGCAGTTACTTTCCGGGACGGATTCACTCTGGGGCCAACGTCCTGACTTTC. Residues: CASSYFPGRIHSGANVLTF.

This clonotype has a handful of counts. The chain carries TRBV3-1 and TRBJ1-2; weak D call: TRBD1 (6 bases). From germline, CDR1 is LGHDT and CDR2 YNNKEL (reference sequence). Trimming took off 2 bases at V and 8 bases at J, with 21 bases between the two ends. This CDR3 is built from 16 residues. This CDR3 reads CASSQFHLQGIGGYTF. In nucleotides, the CDR3 is TGTGCCAGCAGCCAATTCCATCTACAGGGCATCGGCGGCTACACCTTC.

In its sample, this clonotype was seen a few times. This chain links TRBV12-3 or TRBV12-4 with TRBJ2-7; D uncertain. Trimming cost V 4 bases and J 3 bases, with 10 bases left between them. The CDR3 totals 13 residues. CDR3 sequence: CASSWADNYEQYF. As DNA, the CDR3 is TGTGCCAGCAGTTGGGCAGACAACTACGAGCAGTACTTC.

This clonotype was observed a handful of times. The chain's CDR3 is CASSAGQGGRNQPQHF. The CDR3 DNA reads as TGTGCCAGCAGCGCCGGACAGGGGGGGAGAAATCAGCCCCAGCATTTT. The V and J genes are TRBV9 and TRBJ1-5; TRBD1 agrees at 10 bases. The germline CDR1 and CDR2 sequences are SGDLS and YYNGEE. The CDR3 is 16 amino acids. V shed 3 bases, J shed 4 bases, and the junction held 7 bases outside the gene matches.

The genes are TRBV5-1 and TRBJ2-3; D may be TRBD2 (7 bases). Germline values: CDR1 SGHRS, CDR2 YFSETQ. V dropped 0 bases and J dropped 2 bases, with 16 bases sitting between them. CDR3 length: 17 amino acids. In nucleotides, the CDR3 is TGCGCCAGCAGCTTGGTTGGATCGGGGGGCCCCACAGATACGCAGTATTTT. Amino acid sequence: CASSLVGSGGPTDTQYF.

The chain joins TRBV20-1 to TRBJ2-7; possibly TRBD1 or TRBD2 for D (5 bases each). Trimming removed 2 bases from V and 3 bases from J, with 8 bases in between. The V gene's germline CDR1 is DFQATT and CDR2 SNEGSKA (reference sequence). CDR3 length equals 12 residues. The CDR3 loop reads CSARMGDYEQYF. The CDR3 nucleotides are TGCAGTGCTAGAATGGGGGACTACGAGCAGTACTTC.

This clonotype was observed a handful of times. The rearrangement uses TRBV5-4 and TRBJ2-3; 8 bases line up with TRBD2. The CDR3 length is 15 residues. J gave up 2 bases and V 7 bases, and 9 bases lay outside the gene matches. Germline lookup yields CDR1 SGHNT and CDR2 YYREEE (reference sequence). Here the CDR3 reads CASASGRADTDTQYF. CDR3 bases: TGTGCCAGCGCAAGCGGGAGAGCGGACACAGATACGCAGTATTTT.

This sequence joins TRBV12-3 or TRBV12-4 and TRBJ2-2; D gene unclear. V lost 2 bases and J lost 7, with 14 bases in between. The CDR3 contains 15 residues. CDR3 protein: CASSLTHNGVGELFF. The CDR3 nucleotides are TGTGCCAGCAGTTTAACCCACAATGGGGTCGGGGAGCTGTTTTTT.

This clonotype was counted between two and nine times. This rearrangement joins TRBV3-1 to TRBJ2-3, with no clear D. The V end was cut by 4 bases, the J end by 5 bases, with 19 bases between. The CDR3 is 16 amino acids. CDR1 and CDR2 (germline): LGHDT, YNNKEL (reference sequence). CDR3 amino acids: CASSLRSAHLGDTQYF. CDR3 coding DNA: TGTGCCAGCAGCCTGAGGTCAGCGCACCTAGGAGATACGCAGTATTTT.

In its sample, this clonotype was seen many times. The chain joins TRBV7-8 to TRBJ2-1; no reliable D call. V lost 5 bases and J 0 bases, leaving 11 bases between the germline ends. Germline CDR1 is SGHVS and CDR2 is FQNEAQ. This CDR3 region has 15 residues. The CDR3: CASSPPRVSYNEQFF. As DNA, the CDR3 is TGTGCCAGCAGCCCTCCACGGGTCTCCTACAATGAGCAGTTCTTC.

J is TRBJ1-2 and V is TRBV12-3 or TRBV12-4, with a tentative D call TRBD1 (6 bases). V lost 2 bases to trimming and J lost 4 bases, with 14 bases between them. The CDR3 spans 15 residues. In nucleotides, the CDR3 is TGTGCCAGCAGTTTAAGGATCCAGGGGAGCTATGGCTACACCTTC. This gives the protein CASSLRIQGSYGYTF.

This clonotype was counted a few times. The chain employs TRBV5-1 and TRBJ1-2, with TRBD1 identical over 8 bases. Unmatched junction bases numbered 5, after V lost 0 bases and J lost 4 bases. The CDR3 length is 15 residues. The germline gives CDR1 SGHRS, CDR2 YFSETQ. In nucleotides, the CDR3 is TGCGCCAGCAGCTTGGCTACAGGGGGACTCTATGGCTACACCTTC. Its translation: CASSLATGGLYGYTF.